This TCR beta chain was found in a study of blood T cell repertoires in COVID-19. Looking at the study overall: Acute and convalescent COVID-19 samples came from the United States, Italy and Spain.

Here immunoSEQ multiplex PCR was the method, and the copy in TCRdb shows in-frame clones only, minus some. The data hold over 350,000 clones, with about 89% observed a single time. Sequenced: peripheral blood. This TCR was sampled from a woman in her 30s with acute or convalescent COVID-19.

CDR3 nucleotides: TGTGCCAGCAGCTTGGAAACTAGACAGGGGCGCGAGCAGTACTTC. Amino acids: CASSLETRQGREQYF. The chain combines TRBV7-9 with TRBJ2-7, with 8 bases identical to TRBD1. The CDR3 runs to 15 residues. V was clipped by 3 bases and J by 6 bases; unmatched bases: 10. The germline gives CDR1 SEHNR, CDR2 FQNEAQ (reference sequence).